This T cell receptor beta chain emerged from a study of blood T cell repertoires in COVID-19. Study-wide background: COVID-19 samples collected from the United States, Italy and Spain covered acute and convalescent phases.

The CDR3 is 14 residues long. Germline loops: CDR1 LNHDA, CDR2 SQIVND (reference sequence). Between the trimmed V and J ends, which lost 2 bases and 5 bases, there was a span of 13 bases. TCRdb's copy holds only in-frame clones and misses some; the assay was immunoSEQ multiplex PCR. The sample holds approximately 97,000 clones, roughly 80% seen once. The sequenced material came from peripheral blood. The V and J genes are TRBV19 and TRBJ2-7; D perhaps matches TRBD1 (6 bases). The receptor was isolated from a man aged 55 to 70 with acute or convalescent COVID-19. CDR3 loop: CASSISAGANEQYF. CDR3 coding DNA: TGTGCCAGTAGTATATCCGCAGGGGCGAACGAGCAGTACTTC.